The next 17 T cell receptor beta chains were all read from a single sample in a study of read filtering for tumor transcriptome and immune sequencing. From about 0.4 ug of RNA, a library with molecular barcoded alpha/delta and beta/gamma adaptors was made. TCRdb reprocessed the reads via MiXCR and lists one record per CDR3 protein. The table includes around 140,000 distinct CDR3 sequences, 13% detected once. Sequenced sample: a population of CD138-negative cells sorted from bone marrow. All receptors derive from a donor aged 40 or older with multiple myeloma.

This clonotype was found many times. This sequence joins TRBV11-2 and TRBJ2-3; TRBD1 or TRBD2 may be the D gene (5 bases each). The CDR3 consists of 15 residues. Germline-derived CDR1 and CDR2 are SGHAT and FQNNGV. V was pared by 1 base and J by 0 bases, with 8 bases between. CDR3 sequence (DNA): TGTGCCAGCAGCTTAGGGGGCGGGAGCACAGATACGCAGTATTTT. This translates into CASSLGGGSTDTQYF.

This clonotype came up many times. The genes are TRBV7-2 and TRBJ2-2; D might be TRBD1 (5 bases). The CDR3 is 15 residues long. Per germline, CDR1 SGHTA and CDR2 FQGNSA. V was shortened by 1 base and J by 5 bases, with 11 bases between the two germline ends. The CDR3 loop reads CASSLGQGWTGELFF. The CDR3 coding sequence is TGTGCCAGCAGCTTAGGGCAGGGATGGACCGGGGAGCTGTTTTTT.

This clonotype has only a few counts. V and J are TRBV4-3 and TRBJ1-5; the D gene is possibly TRBD1 (5 bases). Germline assignment: CDR1 LGHNA and CDR2 YSLEER. V was cut by 4 bases and J by 7 bases, with 14 bases left in between. This CDR3 has 14 amino acids. CDR3 DNA: TGCGCCAGCAGCCCTCGGGGGGTGGAACAGCCCCAGCATTTT. It translates to CASSPRGVEQPQHF.

This clonotype has at least ten counts. The chain joins TRBV24-1 to TRBJ2-1, with 9 bases aligning to TRBD1. Trimming removed 0 bases from V and 4 bases from J; junction bases left unmatched: 3. The V gene's germline CDR1 is KGHDR and CDR2 SFDVKD. The CDR3 extends over 16 amino acids. The CDR3 DNA reads TGTGCCACCAGTGATTTGCGACAGGGGGGTTACAATGAGCAGTTCTTC. It encodes CATSDLRQGGYNEQFF.

This clonotype was detected many times. The V call is TRBV7-9, the J call TRBJ2-3; D is uncertain. Trimming took off 1 base at V and 4 bases at J, with 6 bases between the two ends. This CDR3 is built from 13 residues. Per germline, CDR1 SEHNR and CDR2 FQNEAQ (reference sequence). In DNA form, the CDR3 reads TGTGCCAGCAGCTTAGGGGTTGCAGATACGCAGTATTTT. Its protein is CASSLGVADTQYF.

Comment on this clonotype: With a much larger clone just one base away, this may be a read error. The chain links TRBV27 to TRBJ2-7, with D unclear. This CDR3 has 15 amino acids. Trimming left V 0 bases short and J 2 bases short, with 11 bases between. From germline, CDR1 is MNHEY and CDR2 SMNVEV (reference sequence). The CDR3 DNA reads TGTGCCAGCAGTTTATCGCAGAGCGATCCCTACGAGCAGTACTTC. This gives the protein CASSLSQSDPYEQYF.

V is TRBV5-4 and J is TRBJ2-7; weak D call: TRBD1 (5 bases). This CDR3 region has 12 residues. The ends were cut back, 4 bases at V and 4 bases at J, with 9 bases in the middle. Germline V gene sequence: CDR1 SGHNT, CDR2 YYREEE (reference sequence). Written as DNA, the CDR3 is TGTGCCAGCAGCCATGACAGATACGAGCAGTACTTC. Translated, it gives CASSHDRYEQYF. The full variable domain, in which reference TRBV5-4 and TRBJ2-7 provide the parts outside the CDR3, is ETGVTQSPTHLIKTRGQQVTLRCSSQSGHNTVSWYQQALGQGPQFIFQYYREEENGRGNFPPRFSGLQFPNYSSELNVNALELDDSALYLCASSHDRYEQYFGPGTRLTVT.

Concerning this clonotype itself: A much larger clone differs by one base, so this may be a read error. The rearrangement joins TRBV10-3 to TRBJ2-1; 8 nucleotides match TRBD1. From germline, CDR1 is ENHRY and CDR2 SYGVKD. The V segment lost 11 bases and the J segment 6 bases; nucleotides outside the gene matches: 9. The CDR3 runs to 13 residues. The CDR3 nucleotides are TGTGCCGCCTGGACAGGGCTGGTCAATGAGCAGTTCTTC. This gives the protein CAAWTGLVNEQFF.

This clonotype was observed many times. This rearrangement joins TRBV27 to TRBJ2-1; TRBD2 matches 7 bases. Germline values: CDR1 MNHEY, CDR2 SMNVEV (reference sequence). The CDR3 consists of 14 residues. With 2 bases clipped from V and 9 bases from J, the junction kept 7 bases outside the gene matches. The CDR3 sequence is CASSLAGAGGEQFF. In DNA form, the CDR3 reads TGTGCCAGCAGTTTAGCGGGAGCAGGAGGTGAGCAGTTCTTC.

This clonotype came up many times. This sequence joins TRBV12-3 or TRBV12-4 and TRBJ2-2, with 14 nucleotides matching TRBD2. V was pared by 5 bases and J by 6 bases, with 17 bases of the junction left unmatched. This CDR3 is 20 amino acids long. The CDR3 reads CASSLRGRASGLAGAGELFF. CDR3 nucleotides: TGTGCCAGCAGTCTACGGGGCCGGGCTTCGGGACTAGCGGGAGCCGGGGAGCTGTTTTTT.

This clonotype was picked up many times. This chain links TRBV12-3 or TRBV12-4 with TRBJ1-2; D may be TRBD1 (6 bases). Trimming cost V 5 bases and J 4 bases, with 11 bases left between them. This CDR3 has 13 residues. The CDR3 region is CASSEDSPYGYTF. In DNA, the CDR3 is TGTGCCAGCAGTGAGGACAGCCCCTATGGCTACACCTTC.

Many counts were recorded for this clonotype. CDR3 sequence reads: CAISESGSEAFF. The CDR3 DNA sequence: TGTGCCATCAGTGAGTCGGGGAGTGAAGCTTTCTTT. This rearrangement joins TRBV10-3 to TRBJ1-1; D is unclear. The CDR3 sequence is 12 residues long. Germline loops: CDR1 ENHRY, CDR2 SYGVKD. The V gene lost 0 bases and the J gene lost 7 bases, with 6 bases spanning the gap.

The sample holds many counts of this clonotype. The gene calls are TRBV6-2 or TRBV6-3 and TRBJ1-1, with D unresolved. V gave up 0 bases and J gave up 0 bases, with 11 bases separating them. The CDR3 length is 16 residues. Germline loops: CDR1 MNHEY, CDR2 SVGEGT. The CDR3 spells CASSYSPLLVNTEAFF. CDR3 sequence (DNA): TGTGCCAGCAGTTACTCGCCCCTTCTGGTGAACACTGAAGCTTTCTTT.

This clonotype showed up many times. The chain combines TRBV19 with TRBJ2-1; D remains unclear. V shed 3 bases and J shed 7 bases, with 7 bases lying between them. Per germline, CDR1 LNHDA and CDR2 SQIVND (reference sequence). The CDR3 has 12 amino acids. CDR3 coding DNA: TGTGCCAGTAGTATCGACTTAAATGAGCAGTTCTTC. Protein: CASSIDLNEQFF.

Worth noting for this clonotype: This clone may be a read error of a much larger clone one base away. This chain uses TRBV6-6 with TRBJ2-7, with D maybe TRBD2 (6 bases). CDR1 is MNHNY and CDR2 is SVGAGI in the germline V gene (reference sequence). This CDR3 spans 14 amino acids. V was clipped by 6 bases and J by 4 bases, with 16 bases between them. The CDR3 loop is CASSRRRGLYEQYF. For the CDR3, the DNA is TGTGCCAGCAGCCGGAGGAGGGGTCTTTACGAGCAGTACTTC.

In its sample, this clonotype was seen many times. The rearrangement joins TRBV27 to TRBJ1-5; 7 nucleotides align to TRBD1. Germline V lookup: CDR1 MNHEY, CDR2 SMNVEV (reference sequence). This CDR3 spans 13 amino acids. V dropped 5 bases and J dropped 7; count of bases not matched to a gene: 5. CDR3 in DNA: TGTGCCAGCAGTAGACAGGGACCCCAGCCCCAGCATTTT. Its translation is CASSRQGPQPQHF.

The sample holds many counts of this clonotype. CDR3 amino acids: CASSPGQNRNTIYF. The CDR3 DNA is TGCGCCAGCAGCCCGGGACAAAACAGAAACACCATATATTTT. This rearrangement joins TRBV5-1 to TRBJ1-3; weak D call: TRBD1 (6 bases). Germline CDR1 and CDR2: SGHRS and YFSETQ. V was shortened by 4 bases and J by 5 bases, with 13 bases between the two germline ends. The CDR3 contains 14 residues.